Shown below are 23 T cell receptor beta chains from a single sample sequenced in a study of beta chain features in type 1 diabetes (dated by TCRdb to the late 2010s). Study-wide findings and limitations: Type 1 diabetes patients showed a moderate but significant shortening of TCRB CDR3 length in all four CD4+ subsets.

These receptors' antigens are unknown. Preparation of the library involved the immunoSEQ multiplex PCR assay. The entire amount of isolated RNA was reverse transcribed using the High Capacity cDNA Reverse Transcription Kit, so the sequenced TCRB transcripts were expressed ones. This immuneACCESS table, as held by TCRdb, lists in-frame sequences with V and J called but not all clones. Of the missing ones, under half trace to an unresolved V gene in checked studies; the others have no known cause. This sample holds around 140,000 clones; 7.5% to 9.5% were observed only once. The ten largest clones capture around 0.79% of the sample. Material: central memory CD4+ T cells from blood. The receptors stem from a man aged 25 to 40 with type 1 diabetes.

This chain joins TRBV7-9 and TRBJ2-3; 8 nucleotides match TRBD2. This CDR3 spans 16 amino acids. V was pared by 4 bases and J by 2 bases, with 8 bases of the junction left unmatched. The germline V gene encodes CDR1 SEHNR and CDR2 FQNEAQ (reference sequence). CDR3 protein: CASSWPRGGSTDTQYF. The CDR3 bases are TGTGCCAGCAGCTGGCCTCGCGGGGGGTCCACAGATACGCAGTATTTT.

The sample holds one count of this clone. The rearrangement links TRBV7-3 to TRBJ2-7, with TRBD1 matching over 8 bases. CDR1 and CDR2 (germline): SGHTA, FQGTGA. CDR3 length equals 15 residues. Germline trimming cut 5 bases from V and 3 bases from J; bases unmatched to any gene: 9. CDR3 protein: CASSPRAGGGYEQYF. The DNA for the CDR3 is TGTGCCAGCAGCCCGCGGGCAGGGGGCGGCTACGAGCAGTACTTC.

The genes are TRBV4-3 and TRBJ1-6; no clear D. V lost 2 bases to trimming and J lost 11 bases, with 13 bases between them. Germline CDR1 is LGHNA and CDR2 is YSLEER. This CDR3 has 14 amino acids. CDR3 sequence reads: CASSQLAFSPPLHF. For the CDR3, the DNA is TGCGCCAGCAGCCAATTGGCCTTTTCTCCACCCCTCCACTTT.

This sequence joins TRBV4-1 and TRBJ1-5, with TRBD1 as a possible D gene (5 bases). CDR1 and CDR2 from the germline V gene are MGHRA and YSYEKL. Between the trimmed V and J ends, which lost 0 bases and 6 bases, there was a span of 9 bases. CDR3 length: 14 amino acids. The CDR3 DNA reads as TGCGCCAGCAGCCAAGATCAAGGGGTTCAGCCCCAGCATTTT. It translates to CASSQDQGVQPQHF.

This clone was seen a handful of times. This sample also contains other DNA sequences that code for the same CDR3. V gene TRBV28 combines with J gene TRBJ1-6, with D maybe TRBD1 (5 bases). V shed 5 bases and J shed 9 bases, with 11 bases lying between them. Germline V gives CDR1 MDHEN, CDR2 SYDVKM. The CDR3 has 13 amino acids. For the CDR3, the DNA is TGTGCCAGCAGTAGCCAGGGAGGTTCACCCCTCCACTTT. Protein: CASSSQGGSPLHF.

This clone has a handful of counts. The V and J genes are TRBV29-1 and TRBJ1-1, with 9 bases lining up with TRBD1. With V trimmed by 5 bases and J by 4 bases, 5 bases remained unmatched. The CDR3 contains 13 residues. CDR1 and CDR2 from the germline V gene are SQVTM and ANQGSEA. CDR3 protein: CSVLRDRATEAFF. CDR3 in DNA: TGCAGCGTTCTCCGGGACAGGGCCACTGAAGCTTTCTTT.

This clone appeared a few times. The chain employs TRBV6-5 and TRBJ2-2; 7 nucleotides line up with TRBD1. The CDR3 has 12 amino acids. V was clipped by 6 bases and J by 6 bases; unmatched bases: 1. Germline V gene sequence: CDR1 MNHEY, CDR2 SVGAGI. CDR3 nucleotide sequence: TGTGCCAGCAGAAGGGGGCCCGGGGAGCTGTTTTTT. This encodes CASRRGPGELFF.

This clone has more than one count but fewer than ten. The chain joins TRBV30 to TRBJ1-5, with 8 nucleotides matching TRBD1. With V trimmed by 2 bases and J by 6 bases, 3 bases remained unmatched. Looked up from germline, CDR1 is GTSNPN and CDR2 is SVGIG (reference sequence). The CDR3 spans 13 residues. Written as DNA, the CDR3 is TGTGCCTGGAGTATCCAGGGGGCTCAGCCCCAGCATTTT. It codes for CAWSIQGAQPQHF.

The rearrangement joins TRBV11-3 to TRBJ2-5; D gene unclear. Trimming shortened V by 2 bases and J by 0 bases, and 4 bases separated the two germline ends. Germline values: CDR1 SGHNT, CDR2 YENEEA. The CDR3 is made up of 13 amino acids. The DNA for the CDR3 is TGTGCCAGCAGCTTAACTAACCAAGAGACCCAGTACTTC. Translation: CASSLTNQETQYF.

This clone was observed a handful of times. J is TRBJ2-7 and V is TRBV13, with 7 bases fitting TRBD1. V was pared by 2 bases and J by 6 bases, with 4 bases of the junction left unmatched. CDR3 size: 13 residues. Germline V gives CDR1 PRHDT, CDR2 FYEKMQ (reference sequence). The CDR3 region has the DNA TGTGCCAGCAGCTTAAGGACAGGAACCGAGCAGTACTTC. Its translation is CASSLRTGTEQYF.

This clone turned up a few times. The rearrangement uses TRBV19 and TRBJ1-5; 8 positions agree with TRBD1. V lost 4 bases and J lost 3; bases outside the gene matches: 5. CDR3 length: 15 residues. Germline V gene lookup returns CDR1 LNHDA and CDR2 SQIVND (reference sequence). This chain's CDR3 is CASSSDRGDNQPQHF. CDR3 bases: TGTGCCAGTAGTAGCGACAGGGGTGACAATCAGCCCCAGCATTTT.

This clone showed up just a few times. The V gene is TRBV9, the J gene TRBJ2-2, with unresolved D. V lost 3 bases and J 1 base, leaving 4 bases between the germline ends. The CDR3 is made up of 13 amino acids. Germline CDR1 SGDLS, CDR2 YYNGEE. CDR3 coding DNA: TGTGCCAGCAGCGCCCAGAACACCGGGGAGCTGTTTTTT. Residues: CASSAQNTGELFF.

This clone has only a few counts. This sequence joins TRBV21-1 and TRBJ2-7; the D call of TRBD2 is as the table states it, not checked on the DNA. TRBV21-1 is recorded as a pseudogene. The CDR3 spans 15 residues. The CDR3 region is CASSRSARFPGEQYF. The CDR3 DNA sequence: TGTGCCAGCAGCAGGTCTGCCCGGTTCCCCGGGGAGCAGTACTTC.

The rearrangement links TRBV5-4 to TRBJ2-1, with D perhaps matching TRBD2 (6 bases). V lost 4 bases and J 7 bases, leaving 21 bases between the germline ends. The germline CDR1 and CDR2 sequences are SGHNT and YYREEE (reference sequence). This CDR3 comprises 16 residues. As DNA, the CDR3 is TGTGCCAGCAGCCATTGGGGGGTCCAAGACACGAATGAGCAGTTCTTC. The encoded protein is CASSHWGVQDTNEQFF.

The V and J genes are TRBV18 and TRBJ2-5; possible D gene TRBD1, 5 bases. Germline V gives CDR1 KGHSH, CDR2 LQKENI. The CDR3 covers 13 residues. The V end was cut by 3 bases, the J end by 8 bases, with 13 bases between. CDR3 nucleotide sequence: TGTGCCAGCTCACCTCCAGGGAAATTTACCCAGTACTTC. Protein: CASSPPGKFTQYF.

This clone occurred many times. At one end, the junction sequence differs from germline, possibly due to a read error. V usage is TRBV7-9 and J usage is TRBJ2-7; no clear D. There are 12 residues in the CDR3. The V gene's germline CDR1 is SEHNR and CDR2 FQNEAQ (reference sequence). The CDR3 sequence: CASSSEVTVSSF. In nucleotides, the CDR3 is TGTGCCAGCAGTAGTGAGGTCACCGTTAGTTCCTTC.

This clone was observed a few times. The V gene is TRBV6-6, the J gene TRBJ2-3; D might be TRBD2 (5 bases). The CDR3 contains 14 residues. Trimming pared 5 bases from V and 2 bases from J, leaving 11 bases between. Germline lookup yields CDR1 MNHNY and CDR2 SVGAGI (reference sequence). This chain's CDR3 is CASSRDRITDTQYF. As DNA, the CDR3 is TGTGCCAGCAGTCGGGATAGGATCACAGATACGCAGTATTTT.

This sequence joins TRBV5-4 and TRBJ1-6; 12 positions match TRBD1. From germline, CDR1 is SGHNT and CDR2 YYREEE (reference sequence). This CDR3 is built from 16 residues. Trimming took 4 bases from V and 9 from J; bases not matched to a gene: 8. The CDR3 sequence: CASSPGTGGDGSPLHF. The DNA for the CDR3 is TGTGCCAGCAGCCCCGGGACAGGGGGCGATGGTTCACCCCTCCACTTT.

A remark on this clone: The same CDR3 arises from other DNA sequences in this sample as well. The chain employs TRBV29-1 and TRBJ1-6; D is possibly TRBD1 (5 bases). Looked up from germline, CDR1 is SQVTM and CDR2 is ANQGSEA. The CDR3 is made up of 13 amino acids. With 6 bases removed from V and 10 bases from J, the gap between germline ends came to 16 bases. The CDR3 reads CSVAGTEGSPLHF. The CDR3 DNA follows: TGCAGCGTGGCCGGGACTGAGGGGTCACCCCTCCACTTT. The complete variable domain, with remaining parts taken from reference TRBV29-1 and TRBJ1-6, reads SAVISQKPSRDICQRGTSLTIQCQVDSQVTMMFWYRQQPGQSLTLIATANQGSEATYESGFVIDKFPISRPNLTFSTLTVSNMSPEDSSIYLCSVAGTEGSPLHFGNGTRLTVT.

The chain couples TRBV7-2 to TRBJ2-2; TRBD2 aligns across 10 bases. Losses at the gene ends were 4 bases for V and 6 bases for J; bases not matched to a gene: 11. This CDR3 is built from 17 residues. In germline, CDR1 is SGHTA, CDR2 FQGNSA. In DNA, the CDR3 is TGTGCCAGCAGCTCCGCCCCAAGCGGGGGGGCGGCCGGGGAGCTGTTTTTT. It yields the protein CASSSAPSGGAAGELFF.

The DNA for the CDR3 is TGTGCCAGCAGCCGGGACAGGTGGAACGAGCAGTACTTC. This encodes CASSRDRWNEQYF. The rearrangement joins TRBV27 to TRBJ2-7; TRBD1 agrees at 8 bases. This CDR3 contains 13 residues. CDR1 is MNHEY, CDR2 SMNVEV, per germline (reference sequence). The junction had 6 bases not matched to a gene; V was cut back by 6 bases and J by 5 bases.

This clone was picked up a small number of times. This CDR3 reads CASSSATGGTGYTF. The CDR3 region has the DNA TGTGCCAGCAGCTCCGCGACAGGGGGGACTGGCTACACCTTC. This sequence joins TRBV7-2 and TRBJ1-2; 9 positions match TRBD1. The CDR3 runs 14 residues. V lost 4 bases, J lost 7 bases, and 7 bases stayed unmatched. Germline CDR1 reads SGHTA; CDR2 reads FQGNSA.

The chain is built from TRBV28 and TRBJ1-6, with D tentatively TRBD1 (5 bases). V was clipped by 7 bases and J by 7 bases, with 8 bases between them. This CDR3 is 12 amino acids long. Germline values: CDR1 MDHEN, CDR2 SYDVKM. This chain's CDR3 is CASKTANSPLHF. The CDR3 DNA reads as TGTGCCAGCAAGACAGCCAATTCACCCCTCCACTTT.